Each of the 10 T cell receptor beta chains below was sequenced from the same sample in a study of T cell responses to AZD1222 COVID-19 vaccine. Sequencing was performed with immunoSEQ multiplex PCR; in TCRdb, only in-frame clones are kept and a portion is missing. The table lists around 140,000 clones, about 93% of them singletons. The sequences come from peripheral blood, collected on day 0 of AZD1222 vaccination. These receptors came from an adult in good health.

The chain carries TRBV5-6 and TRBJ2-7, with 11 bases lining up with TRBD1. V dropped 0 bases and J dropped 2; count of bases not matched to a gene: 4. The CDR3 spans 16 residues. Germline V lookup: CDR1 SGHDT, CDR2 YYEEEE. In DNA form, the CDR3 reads TGTGCCAGCAGCTTGGCTGGGGGACAGGGGGCCTACGAGCAGTACTTC. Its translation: CASSLAGGQGAYEQYF.

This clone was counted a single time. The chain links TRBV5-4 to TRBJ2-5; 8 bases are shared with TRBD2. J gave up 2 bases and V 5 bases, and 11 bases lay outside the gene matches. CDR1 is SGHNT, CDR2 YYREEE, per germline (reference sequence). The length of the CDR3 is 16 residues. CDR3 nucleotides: TGTGCCAGCAGTCCTCTACCGGGAGGGGATCAAGAGACCCAGTACTTC. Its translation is CASSPLPGGDQETQYF.

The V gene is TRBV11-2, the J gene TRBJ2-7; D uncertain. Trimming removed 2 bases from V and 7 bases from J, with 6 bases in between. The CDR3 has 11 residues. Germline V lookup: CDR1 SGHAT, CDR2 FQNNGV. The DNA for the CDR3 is TGTGCCAGCAGCTTATGGGGTGAGCAGTACTTC. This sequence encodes CASSLWGEQYF.

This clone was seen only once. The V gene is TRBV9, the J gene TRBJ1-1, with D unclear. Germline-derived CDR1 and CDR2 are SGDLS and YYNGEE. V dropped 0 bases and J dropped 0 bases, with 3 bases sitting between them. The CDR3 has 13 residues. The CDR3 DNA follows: TGTGCCAGCAGCGTAGGAATGAACACTGAAGCTTTCTTT. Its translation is CASSVGMNTEAFF.

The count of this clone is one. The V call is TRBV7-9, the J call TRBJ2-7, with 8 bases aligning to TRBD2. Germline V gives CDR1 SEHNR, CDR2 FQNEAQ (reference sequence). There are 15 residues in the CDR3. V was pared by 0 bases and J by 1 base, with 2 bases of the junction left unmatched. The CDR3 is CASSLASGVSYEQYF. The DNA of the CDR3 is TGTGCCAGCAGCTTAGCTAGCGGGGTTTCCTACGAGCAGTACTTC.

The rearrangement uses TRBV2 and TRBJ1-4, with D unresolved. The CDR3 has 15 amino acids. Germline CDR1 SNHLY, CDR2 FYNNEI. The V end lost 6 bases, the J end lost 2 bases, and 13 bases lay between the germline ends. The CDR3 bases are TGTGCCAGCAGGGTCCGACAAGCCACTAATGAAAAACTGTTTTTT. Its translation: CASRVRQATNEKLFF.

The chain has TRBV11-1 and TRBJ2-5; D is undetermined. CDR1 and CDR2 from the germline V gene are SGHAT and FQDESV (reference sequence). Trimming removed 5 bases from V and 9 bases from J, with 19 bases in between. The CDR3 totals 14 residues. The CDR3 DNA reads TGTGCCAGCAGCCCCTTCGTAGAATCCGGGCCCCAGTACTTC. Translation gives CASSPFVESGPQYF.

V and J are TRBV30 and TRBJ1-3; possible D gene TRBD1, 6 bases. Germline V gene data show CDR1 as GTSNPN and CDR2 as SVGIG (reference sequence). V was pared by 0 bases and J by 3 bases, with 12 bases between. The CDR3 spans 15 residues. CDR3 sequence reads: CAWSVGTSYGNTIYF. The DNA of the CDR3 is TGTGCCTGGAGTGTAGGGACAAGCTATGGAAACACCATATATTTT.

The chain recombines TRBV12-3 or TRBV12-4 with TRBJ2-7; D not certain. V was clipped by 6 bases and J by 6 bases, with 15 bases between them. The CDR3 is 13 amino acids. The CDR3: CASSPKWPGEQYF. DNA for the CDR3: TGTGCCAGCAGCCCTAAGTGGCCGGGCGAGCAGTACTTC.

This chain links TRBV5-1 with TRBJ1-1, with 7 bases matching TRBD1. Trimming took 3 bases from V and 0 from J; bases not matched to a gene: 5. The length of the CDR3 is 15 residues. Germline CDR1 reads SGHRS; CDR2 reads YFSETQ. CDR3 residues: CASSSQGGLNTEAFF. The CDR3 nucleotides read TGCGCCAGCAGCTCCCAGGGGGGGCTGAACACTGAAGCTTTCTTT.